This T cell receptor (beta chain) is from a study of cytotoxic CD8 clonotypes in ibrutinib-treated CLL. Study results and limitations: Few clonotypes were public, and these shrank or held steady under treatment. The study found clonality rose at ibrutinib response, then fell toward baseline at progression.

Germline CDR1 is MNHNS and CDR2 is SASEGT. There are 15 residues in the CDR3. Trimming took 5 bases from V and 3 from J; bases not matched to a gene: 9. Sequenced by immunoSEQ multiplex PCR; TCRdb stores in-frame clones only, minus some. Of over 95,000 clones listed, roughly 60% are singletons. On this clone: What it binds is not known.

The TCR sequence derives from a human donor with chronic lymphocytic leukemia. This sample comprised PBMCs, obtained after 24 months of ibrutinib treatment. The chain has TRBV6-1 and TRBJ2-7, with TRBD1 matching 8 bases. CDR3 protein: CASSPDRGTFYEQYF. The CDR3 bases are TGTGCCAGCAGTCCTGACAGGGGTACGTTCTACGAGCAGTACTTC.